This is a list of T cell receptor beta chains from one sample in a study of human T cells and chemical hapten exposure. MiXCR, applied by TCRdb to the RACE reads, yields one record per CDR3 protein. The data show some 99,000 distinct CDR3 sequences, less than 10% seen once. Sequencing was performed on whole blood, taken in connection with sensitization to the hapten diphenylcyclopropenone (DPC). Source of these receptors: a woman between 40 and 50 years old with alopecia areata. Some clones in this sample may be carry-over from other donors' samples. Both conserved end residues are part of each CDR3. Each record gives: CDR3 DNA, CDR3 protein, J gene, D gene, clone size, V gene. A D gene is named only where the DNA matches it firmly. The size field is filled for only some rows; it gives once, few, many or a size class.

CDR3 DNA: TGTGCCAGCTGTTATGACAGGGGGAACACTGAAGCTTTCTTT
CDR3 protein: CASCYDRGNTEAFF
J gene: TRBJ1-1
D gene: TRBD1
clone size: .
V gene: TRBV12-3/TRBV12-4

CDR3 DNA: TGTGCCAGCAGTGTTACCTGGGCTAATTCACCCCTCCACTTT
CDR3 protein: CASSVTWANSPLHF
J gene: TRBJ1-6
D gene: .
clone size: few
V gene: TRBV2

CDR3 DNA: TGCAGTGCTAGCCCGGGGTCTGGGGCCAACGTCCTGACTTTC
CDR3 protein: CSASPGSGANVLTF
J gene: TRBJ2-6
D gene: .
clone size: .
V gene: TRBV20-1

CDR3 DNA: TGTGCCAGCAGTTCCGGGACAGGGACCGATCAACTGTTTTTT
CDR3 protein: CASSSGTGTDQLFF
J gene: TRBJ1-4
D gene: TRBD1
clone size: many
V gene: TRBV28

CDR3 DNA: TGTGCCAGCAGCCAAGAGACGGGGGGCTACGAGCAGTACTTC
CDR3 protein: CASSQETGGYEQYF
J gene: TRBJ2-7
D gene: TRBD2
clone size: .
V gene: TRBV4-2

CDR3 DNA: TGTGCCAGCAGCCGCCAGACAGTTAACTATGGCTACACCTTC
CDR3 protein: CASSRQTVNYGYTF
J gene: TRBJ1-2
D gene: .
clone size: few
V gene: TRBV6-6

CDR3 DNA: TGCAGCGTTGAGGGCCTAGCGGGGGGTCCGAGCTCCTACAATGAGCAGTTCTTC
CDR3 protein: CSVEGLAGGPSSYNEQFF
J gene: TRBJ2-1
D gene: TRBD2
clone size: few
V gene: TRBV29-1

CDR3 DNA: TGTGCCAGCAGAGGGGGGGCCGCCACCGGGGAGCTGTTTTTT
CDR3 protein: CASRGGAATGELFF
J gene: TRBJ2-2
D gene: .
clone size: many
V gene: TRBV7-9

CDR3 DNA: TGTGCCAGCAGCTTAGTCGGCAGTTCAGGAGATACGCAGTATTTT
CDR3 protein: CASSLVGSSGDTQYF
J gene: TRBJ2-3
D gene: .
clone size: many
V gene: TRBV11-2

CDR3 DNA: TGTGCCAGCATTCTTGGAACTACCGGGGAGCTGTTTTTT
CDR3 protein: CASILGTTGELFF
J gene: TRBJ2-2
D gene: .
clone size: few
V gene: TRBV7-8

CDR3 DNA: TGTGCCAGCAGCCGGACAGGGCCCTTTTACTATGGCTACACCTTC
CDR3 protein: CASSRTGPFYYGYTF
J gene: TRBJ1-2
D gene: TRBD1
clone size: .
V gene: TRBV12-3/TRBV12-4

CDR3 DNA: TGTGCCAGCAGTTCCTCGAGCGGGGGGGCGGCGGATACGCAGTATTTT
CDR3 protein: CASSSSSGGAADTQYF
J gene: TRBJ2-3
D gene: TRBD2
clone size: many
V gene: TRBV6-1

CDR3 DNA: TGTGCCAGCAGAAGGGACAGATACTACAATGAGCAGTTCTTC
CDR3 protein: CASRRDRYYNEQFF
J gene: TRBJ2-1
D gene: TRBD1
clone size: few
V gene: TRBV6-2/TRBV6-3

CDR3 DNA: TGCGCCAGCAGCTCCACATACCGGGACCCGCTCCGTCGCCTCCACTTT
CDR3 protein: CASSSTYRDPLRRLHF
J gene: TRBJ1-6
D gene: .
clone size: few
V gene: TRBV4-1

CDR3 DNA: TGCGCCAGCAGCCTGGGACAGAGCTCCTACAATGAGCAGTTCTTC
CDR3 protein: CASSLGQSSYNEQFF
J gene: TRBJ2-1
D gene: TRBD1
clone size: few
V gene: TRBV5-1

CDR3 DNA: TGTGCCAGCAGCTTACAGGCTACGTCCTACGAGCAGTACTTC
CDR3 protein: CASSLQATSYEQYF
J gene: TRBJ2-7
D gene: .
clone size: .
V gene: TRBV11-2

CDR3 DNA: TGCGCCAGCAGCCAAGGTCGAGTAGGGATCCACACTGAAGCTTTCTTT
CDR3 protein: CASSQGRVGIHTEAFF
J gene: TRBJ1-1
D gene: .
clone size: few
V gene: TRBV4-3

CDR3 DNA: TGTGCCAGCAGCCCCCGGGACAGCTACGAGCAGTACTTC
CDR3 protein: CASSPRDSYEQYF
J gene: TRBJ2-7
D gene: TRBD1
clone size: .
V gene: TRBV9

CDR3 DNA: TGTGCCAGCAGCTTAGGAGGGCGGGAGCAAGAGACCCAGTACTTC
CDR3 protein: CASSLGGREQETQYF
J gene: TRBJ2-5
D gene: TRBD2
clone size: many
V gene: TRBV7-2

CDR3 DNA: TGCGCCAGCAGCCAAGAGACTTCACTAGCGGGGAAGTACAATGAGCAGTTCTTC
CDR3 protein: CASSQETSLAGKYNEQFF
J gene: TRBJ2-1
D gene: TRBD2
clone size: many
V gene: TRBV4-3

CDR3 DNA: TGTGCCATCTGTCCCGGGACAGGGAACACCGGGGAGCTGTTTTTT
CDR3 protein: CAICPGTGNTGELFF
J gene: TRBJ2-2
D gene: TRBD1
clone size: .
V gene: TRBV28

CDR3 DNA: TGTGCCAGCAGTTTACCTCTAGGGTGGGTCAATGAGCAGTTCTTC
CDR3 protein: CASSLPLGWVNEQFF
J gene: TRBJ2-1
D gene: .
clone size: many
V gene: TRBV28

CDR3 DNA: TGTGCCAGCAGCCGAGACGTGGGACCGACGAACACTGAAGCTTTCTTT
CDR3 protein: CASSRDVGPTNTEAFF
J gene: TRBJ1-1
D gene: .
clone size: .
V gene: TRBV7-9